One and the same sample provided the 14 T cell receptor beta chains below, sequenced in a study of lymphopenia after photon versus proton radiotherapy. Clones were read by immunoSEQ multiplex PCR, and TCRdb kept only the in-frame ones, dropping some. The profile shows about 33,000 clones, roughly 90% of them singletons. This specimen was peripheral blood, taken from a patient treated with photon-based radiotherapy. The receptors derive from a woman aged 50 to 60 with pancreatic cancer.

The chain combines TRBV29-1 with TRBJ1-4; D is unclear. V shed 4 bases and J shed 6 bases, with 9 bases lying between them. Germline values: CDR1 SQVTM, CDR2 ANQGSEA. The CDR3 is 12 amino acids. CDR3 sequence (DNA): TGCAGCGTTGCGGGGAGAGATGAAAAACTGTTTTTT. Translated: CSVAGRDEKLFF. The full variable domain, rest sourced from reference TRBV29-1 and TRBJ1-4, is SAVISQKPSRDICQRGTSLTIQCQVDSQVTMMFWYRQQPGQSLTLIATANQGSEATYESGFVIDKFPISRPNLTFSTLTVSNMSPEDSSIYLCSVAGRDEKLFFGSGTQLSVL.

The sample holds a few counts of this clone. CDR3 loop: CASGSSSYEQYF. CDR3 coding DNA: TGTGCCAGCGGGAGCAGCTCCTACGAGCAGTACTTC. The genes are TRBV27 and TRBJ2-7; maybe TRBD2 (5 bases). Trimming cost V 8 bases and J 0 bases, with 8 bases left between them. The CDR3 covers 12 residues. Germline CDR1 reads MNHEY; CDR2 reads SMNVEV (reference sequence).

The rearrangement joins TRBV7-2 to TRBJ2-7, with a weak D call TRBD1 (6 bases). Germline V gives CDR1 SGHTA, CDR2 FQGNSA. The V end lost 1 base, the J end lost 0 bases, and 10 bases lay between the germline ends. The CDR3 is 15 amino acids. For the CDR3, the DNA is TGTGCCAGCAGCTTAGACAGGGCGGGCTCCTACGAGCAGTACTTC. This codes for CASSLDRAGSYEQYF.

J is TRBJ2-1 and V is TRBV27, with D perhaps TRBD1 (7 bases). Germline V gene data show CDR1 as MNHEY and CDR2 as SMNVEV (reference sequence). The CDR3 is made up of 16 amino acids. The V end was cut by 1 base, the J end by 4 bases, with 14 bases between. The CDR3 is CASSLFGQGGYNEQFF. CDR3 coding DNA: TGTGCCAGCAGTTTATTCGGGCAGGGGGGTTACAATGAGCAGTTCTTC.

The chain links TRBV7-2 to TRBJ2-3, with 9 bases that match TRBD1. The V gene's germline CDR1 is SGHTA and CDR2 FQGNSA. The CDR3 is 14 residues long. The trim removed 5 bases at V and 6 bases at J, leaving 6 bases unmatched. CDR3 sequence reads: CASSPGQGRDTQYF. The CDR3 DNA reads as TGTGCCAGCAGCCCCGGACAGGGGAGGGATACGCAGTATTTT.

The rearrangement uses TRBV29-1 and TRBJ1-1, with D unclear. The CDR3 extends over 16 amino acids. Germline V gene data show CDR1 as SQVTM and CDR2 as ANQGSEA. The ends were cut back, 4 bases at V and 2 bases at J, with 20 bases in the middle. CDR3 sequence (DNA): TGCAGCGTTGCGAGGTCGCCGACGTTCCCCAACACTGAAGCTTTCTTT. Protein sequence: CSVARSPTFPNTEAFF.

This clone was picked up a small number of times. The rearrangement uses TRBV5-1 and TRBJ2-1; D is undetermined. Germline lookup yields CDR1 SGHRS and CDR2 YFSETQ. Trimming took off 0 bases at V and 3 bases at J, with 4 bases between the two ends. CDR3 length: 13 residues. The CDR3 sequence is CASSLVGYNEQFF. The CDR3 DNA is TGCGCCAGCAGCTTGGTGGGCTACAATGAGCAGTTCTTC.

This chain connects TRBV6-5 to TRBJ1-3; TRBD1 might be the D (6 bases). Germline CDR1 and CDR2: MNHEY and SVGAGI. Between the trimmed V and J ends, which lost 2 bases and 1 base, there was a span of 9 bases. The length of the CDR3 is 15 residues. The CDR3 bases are TGTGCCAGCAGTTACCAACAGGGTTCTGGAAACACCATATATTTT. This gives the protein CASSYQQGSGNTIYF.

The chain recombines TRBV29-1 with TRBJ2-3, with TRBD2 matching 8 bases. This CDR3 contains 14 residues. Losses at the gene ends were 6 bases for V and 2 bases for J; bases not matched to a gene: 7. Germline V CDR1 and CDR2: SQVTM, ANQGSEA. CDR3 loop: CSVELADHTDTQYF. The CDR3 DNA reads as TGCAGCGTAGAACTAGCGGACCACACAGATACGCAGTATTTT.

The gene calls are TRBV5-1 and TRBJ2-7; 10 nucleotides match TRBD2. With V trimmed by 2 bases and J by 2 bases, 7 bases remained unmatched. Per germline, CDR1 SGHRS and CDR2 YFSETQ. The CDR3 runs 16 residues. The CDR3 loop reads CASSLSTSGTPYEQYF. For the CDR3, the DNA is TGCGCCAGCAGCTTATCAACTAGCGGGACACCCTACGAGCAGTACTTC.

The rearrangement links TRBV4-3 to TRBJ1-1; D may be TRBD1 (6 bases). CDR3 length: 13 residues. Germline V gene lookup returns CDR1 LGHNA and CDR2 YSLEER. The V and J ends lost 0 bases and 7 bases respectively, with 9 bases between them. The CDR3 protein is CASSQEQGNEAFF. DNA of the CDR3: TGCGCCAGCAGCCAAGAGCAGGGGAATGAAGCTTTCTTT.

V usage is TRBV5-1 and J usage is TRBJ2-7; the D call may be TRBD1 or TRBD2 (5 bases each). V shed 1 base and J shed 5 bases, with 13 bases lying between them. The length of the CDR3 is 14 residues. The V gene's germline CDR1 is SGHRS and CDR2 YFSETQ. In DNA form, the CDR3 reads TGCGCCAGCAGCTTGATGGGGGTAGGCCACGAGCAGTACTTC. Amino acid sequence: CASSLMGVGHEQYF.

The CDR3 region is CASSPSQLSGANVLTF. The CDR3 region has the DNA TGTGCCAGCAGTCCCTCACAGCTCTCTGGGGCCAACGTCCTGACTTTC. The rearrangement links TRBV2 to TRBJ2-6; D ambiguous. Germline V gene data show CDR1 as SNHLY and CDR2 as FYNNEI. The CDR3 extends over 16 amino acids. The ends were cut back, 5 bases at V and 0 bases at J, with 11 bases in the middle.

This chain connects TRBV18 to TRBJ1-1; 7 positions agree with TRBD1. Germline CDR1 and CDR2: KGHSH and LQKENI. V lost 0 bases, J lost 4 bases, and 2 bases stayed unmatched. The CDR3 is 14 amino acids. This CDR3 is CASSPPSGGTEAFF. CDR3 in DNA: TGTGCCAGCTCACCACCGTCAGGGGGCACTGAAGCTTTCTTT.